This entry concerns a single T cell receptor beta chain. What it binds is not known. The table came from immunoSEQ multiplex PCR; TCRdb's copy has only in-frame clones and leaves some out. The data contain around 59,000 clones, 65% to 85% of them singletons. Germline CDR1 is KGHSH and CDR2 is LQKENI. The germline V and J ends were trimmed by 5 bases and 4 bases, with 11 bases remaining between them. The CDR3 runs 13 residues. The sample is drawn from a study of lymphopenia after photon versus proton radiotherapy. Overall study findings and caveats: A bigger post-nadir fall in TCR diversity correlated inversely with survival time in deceased patients. Photon-treated patients lost naive T cells and TCR diversity; proton-treated stayed stable. After lymphocyte nadir, photon-treated repertoires showed oligoclonal expansion, especially CD8+ Temra. Survival link was tested only in deceased patients; proton benefit remains a possibility.

This clonotype was obtained from a man in his 60s with pancreatic cancer. The chain carries TRBV18 and TRBJ1-1; D is unclear. The sample here was peripheral blood, taken from a patient treated with proton-based radiotherapy. Here the CDR3 DNA reads TGTGCCAGCTCAGAGGGAGGTTTCACTGAAGCTTTCTTT. Protein sequence: CASSEGGFTEAFF.